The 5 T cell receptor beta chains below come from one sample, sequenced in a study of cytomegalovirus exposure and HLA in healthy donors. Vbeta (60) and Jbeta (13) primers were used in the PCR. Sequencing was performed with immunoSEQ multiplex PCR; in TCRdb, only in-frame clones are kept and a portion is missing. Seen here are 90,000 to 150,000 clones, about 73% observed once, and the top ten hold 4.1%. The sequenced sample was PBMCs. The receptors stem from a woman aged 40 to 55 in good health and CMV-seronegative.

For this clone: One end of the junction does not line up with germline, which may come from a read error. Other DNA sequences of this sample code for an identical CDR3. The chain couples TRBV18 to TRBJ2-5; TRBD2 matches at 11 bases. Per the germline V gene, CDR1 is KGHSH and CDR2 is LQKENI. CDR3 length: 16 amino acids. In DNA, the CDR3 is TGTGCCAGCTCCCCACGACTAGCGGGAAGACAAGAGACCCAGTACTTC. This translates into CASSPRLAGRQETQYF.

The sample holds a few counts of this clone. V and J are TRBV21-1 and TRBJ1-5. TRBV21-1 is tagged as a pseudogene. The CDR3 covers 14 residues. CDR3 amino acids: CASKGGGSGQPQHF. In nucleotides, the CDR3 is TGTGCCAGCAAAGGGGGGGGGTCTGGTCAGCCCCAGCATTTT.

Here the CDR3 DNA reads TGTGCCAGCAGCTTACTCGGAGATACGCAGTATTTT. Its translation is CASSLLGDTQYF. The chain combines TRBV7-3 with TRBJ2-3; no firm D call. The CDR3 runs 12 residues. The V end was cut by 2 bases, the J end by 5 bases, with 5 bases between. Looked up from germline, CDR1 is SGHTA and CDR2 is FQGTGA.

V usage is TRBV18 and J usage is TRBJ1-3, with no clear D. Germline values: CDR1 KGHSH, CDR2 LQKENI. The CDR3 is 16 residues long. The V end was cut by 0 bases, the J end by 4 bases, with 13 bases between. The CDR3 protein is CASSPPGPRAGNTIYF. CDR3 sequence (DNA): TGTGCCAGCTCACCACCCGGTCCGAGGGCAGGAAACACCATATATTTT.

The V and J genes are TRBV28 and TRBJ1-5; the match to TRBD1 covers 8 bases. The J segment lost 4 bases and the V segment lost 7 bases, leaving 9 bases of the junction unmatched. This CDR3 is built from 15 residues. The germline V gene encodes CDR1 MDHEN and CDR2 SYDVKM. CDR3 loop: CASIGGDRMNQPQHF. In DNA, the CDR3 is TGTGCCAGCATAGGGGGGGACAGGATGAATCAGCCCCAGCATTTT.